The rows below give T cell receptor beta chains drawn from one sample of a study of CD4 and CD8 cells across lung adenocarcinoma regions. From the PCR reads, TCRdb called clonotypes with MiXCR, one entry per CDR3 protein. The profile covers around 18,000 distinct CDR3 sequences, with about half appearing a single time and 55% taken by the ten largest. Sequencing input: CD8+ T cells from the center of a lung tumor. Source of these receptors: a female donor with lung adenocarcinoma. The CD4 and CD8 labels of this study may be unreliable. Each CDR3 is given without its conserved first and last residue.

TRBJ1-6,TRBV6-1,ASRQGSSSYNSPLH
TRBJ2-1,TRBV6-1,ASRITGQGNNEQF
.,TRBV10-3,ALSLSGTLGEQY
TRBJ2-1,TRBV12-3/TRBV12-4,ASRPPGLPVNEQF
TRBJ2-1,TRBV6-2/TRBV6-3,ASSYARDSDNEQF
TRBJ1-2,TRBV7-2,ASSPPGVLFYGYT
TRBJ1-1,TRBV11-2,ASSLDHNTEAF
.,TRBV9,ASSVASGNGLETQY
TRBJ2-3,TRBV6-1,ASSEAGGQPDPDTQY
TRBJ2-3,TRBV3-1,ASSQAPGRGTDTQY
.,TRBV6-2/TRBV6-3,ASSQRPGLAGGRTDEQY
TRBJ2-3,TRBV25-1,ASSDPATDTQY
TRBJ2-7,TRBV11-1,ASSLGLRDEQY
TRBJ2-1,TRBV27,ASMEGTGNYNEQF
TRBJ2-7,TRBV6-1,ASSEVISGAYEQY
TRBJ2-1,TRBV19,ASSIGAGYNEQF
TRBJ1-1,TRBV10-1,ASSGRAAEAF